The 25 T cell receptor beta chains reported below all come from one sample, sequenced in a study of T cells in Graves' hyperthyroidism and ophthalmopathy. There were TCR beta CDR3 regions amplified from RNA transcripts. The HTBI primer set drove a first-round RT-PCR of the TCR CDR3. TCRdb redid the calling of the multiplex PCR reads with MiXCR, one entry per CDR3 protein. The sample holds around 270,000 distinct CDR3 sequences; around a fifth are singletons and the top ten take roughly 39%. What was sequenced was blood. These receptors were obtained from a man in his fifties with Graves' ophthalmopathy.

This clonotype was recorded many times. The chain carries TRBV27 and TRBJ2-7; 12 nucleotides match TRBD2. Per the germline V gene, CDR1 is MNHEY and CDR2 is SMNVEV (reference sequence). With 5 bases clipped from V and 0 bases from J, the junction kept 8 bases outside the gene matches. The CDR3 has 17 residues. CDR3 in amino acids: CASSPRTSGIFSYEQYF. CDR3 coding DNA: TGTGCCAGCAGTCCCCGGACTAGCGGGATCTTCTCCTACGAGCAGTACTTC.

This clonotype has only a few counts. V is TRBV12-3 or TRBV12-4 and J is TRBJ1-1; maybe TRBD1 (6 bases). V was trimmed by 7 bases and J by 4 bases, leaving 16 bases between them. The CDR3 length is 14 residues. Here the CDR3 DNA reads TGTGCCAGCACCTGGGGGGGCGCGAGCACTGAAGCTTTCTTT. Its protein product is CASTWGGASTEAFF.

The J gene is TRBJ2-5, the V gene TRBV6-2 or TRBV6-3; unclear D gene. CDR1 and CDR2 (germline): MNHEY, SVGEGT. The V end was cut by 2 bases, the J end by 3 bases, with 7 bases between. The CDR3 runs 13 residues. The CDR3, as DNA: TGTGCCAGCAGTTACCAGTGGAAAGAGACCCAGTACTTC. Translated: CASSYQWKETQYF.

In this sample, this clonotype turned up many times. The V gene is TRBV13, the J gene TRBJ2-7, with unresolved D. Trimming left V 1 base short and J 2 bases short, with 6 bases between. The CDR3 contains 13 residues. CDR1 is PRHDT and CDR2 is FYEKMQ in the germline V gene (reference sequence). CDR3 amino acids: CASSLDRTYEQYF. Here the CDR3 DNA reads TGTGCCAGCAGCTTAGATCGGACCTACGAGCAGTACTTC.

This clonotype was observed a few times. V is TRBV6-2 or TRBV6-3 and J is TRBJ2-5, with D tentatively TRBD1 (6 bases). The V end lost 9 bases, the J end lost 5 bases, and 10 bases lay between the germline ends. Germline V lookup: CDR1 MNHEY, CDR2 SVGEGT. This CDR3 has 11 residues. The CDR3 DNA sequence: TGTGCCAGTCTCCAGGGGGAGACCCAGTACTTC. Protein: CASLQGETQYF.

The chain couples TRBV19 to TRBJ2-2; 11 bases line up with TRBD2. From germline, CDR1 is LNHDA and CDR2 SQIVND (reference sequence). With V trimmed by 7 bases and J by 4 bases, 8 bases remained unmatched. This CDR3 region has 16 residues. CDR3 sequence (DNA): TGTGCCAGTAAATTGGGGGGGACTAGCGGCACCGGGGAGCTGTTTTTT. This encodes CASKLGGTSGTGELFF.

This chain connects TRBV2 to TRBJ2-7; tentative D call: TRBD1 (5 bases). The CDR3 contains 13 residues. CDR1 and CDR2 from the germline V gene are SNHLY and FYNNEI. Between the trimmed V and J ends, which lost 8 bases and 0 bases, there was a span of 11 bases. Here the CDR3 reads CASQQDPSYEQYF. Written as DNA, the CDR3 is TGTGCCAGCCAACAGGATCCCTCCTACGAGCAGTACTTC.

Concerning this clonotype itself: A read error may explain this, as a much larger clone is one base away. J is TRBJ2-7 and V is TRBV7-9; D is possibly TRBD1 or TRBD2 (5 bases each). Trimming took off 5 bases at V and 2 bases at J, with 19 bases between the two ends. Per germline, CDR1 SEHNR and CDR2 FQNEAQ (reference sequence). CDR3 length equals 16 residues. The CDR3 loop is CASSLSGTTPTYEQYF. The CDR3, as DNA: TGTGCCAGCAGCCTAAGTGGGACCACTCCTACCTACGAGCAGTACTTC. Combining the CDR3 with reference TRBV7-9 and TRBJ2-7 gives the whole variable domain DTGVSQNPRHKITKRGQNVTFRCDPISEHNRLYWYRQTLGQGPEFLTYFQNEAQLEKSRLLSDRFSAERPKGSFSTLEIQRTEQGDSAMYLCASSLSGTTPTYEQYFGPGTRLTVT.

In its sample, this clonotype was seen many times. This CDR3 reads CSAREGASGRNEQFF. The CDR3 region has the DNA TGCAGTGCTAGAGAGGGGGCTAGCGGACGCAATGAGCAGTTCTTC. The chain uses TRBV20-1 and TRBJ2-1; D is perhaps TRBD2 (7 bases). The CDR3 covers 15 residues. CDR1 and CDR2 from the germline V gene are DFQATT and SNEGSKA (reference sequence). V was cut by 0 bases and J by 6 bases, with 15 bases left in between.

The V and J genes are TRBV29-1 and TRBJ2-1; the D is unclear. Trimming left V 3 bases short and J 6 bases short, with 18 bases between. This CDR3 has 15 amino acids. The germline V gene has CDR1 SQVTM and CDR2 ANQGSEA. The CDR3 spells CSVEFDSHSFNEQFF. The CDR3 nucleotides read TGCAGCGTTGAGTTCGACTCCCACTCTTTCAATGAGCAGTTCTTC.

This clonotype was seen at least ten times. V usage is TRBV2 and J usage is TRBJ2-7; 7 bases map to TRBD2. Trimming removed 4 bases from V and 3 bases from J; junction bases left unmatched: 21. CDR1 and CDR2 (germline): SNHLY, FYNNEI. This CDR3 spans 19 amino acids. The DNA of the CDR3 is TGTGCCAGCAGTGCCGGTCTAGCGGTTTCCAGGGATGGTGTCTACGAGCAGTACTTC. This codes for CASSAGLAVSRDGVYEQYF.

This clonotype was seen repeatedly, ten times or more. The V call is TRBV7-3, the J call TRBJ2-1; perhaps TRBD1 as D (6 bases). Trimming took 2 bases from V and 4 from J, leaving 12 bases between them. Germline V gene lookup returns CDR1 SGHTA and CDR2 FQGTGA. The CDR3 spans 15 residues. CDR3 loop: CASSLSGGRYNEQFF. The DNA for the CDR3 is TGTGCCAGCAGCTTATCTGGGGGCCGGTACAATGAGCAGTTCTTC.

This clonotype was observed a handful of times. V gene TRBV29-1 combines with J gene TRBJ2-7; D tentatively reads TRBD1 or TRBD2 (5 bases each). V gave up 2 bases and J gave up 7 bases, with 18 bases separating them. The CDR3 is made up of 14 amino acids. Per the germline V gene, CDR1 is SQVTM and CDR2 is ANQGSEA. The CDR3 DNA reads as TGCAGCGTTGAATCCGGGGACGTCTTAGATGAGCAGTACTTC. It yields the protein CSVESGDVLDEQYF.

V is TRBV4-1 and J is TRBJ1-2, with D tentatively TRBD1 (5 bases). Trimming took 1 base from V and 6 from J, leaving 18 bases between them. The CDR3 runs to 16 residues. Per germline, CDR1 MGHRA and CDR2 YSYEKL. CDR3 residues: CASSQAGPGDSNGYTF. The CDR3 DNA reads TGCGCCAGCAGCCAAGCTGGTCCCGGGGACTCAAATGGCTACACCTTC.

V usage is TRBV6-1 and J usage is TRBJ1-1; 7 nucleotides match TRBD1. Germline CDR1 is MNHNS and CDR2 is SASEGT. The CDR3 contains 12 residues. With V trimmed by 7 bases and J by 10 bases, 9 bases remained unmatched. The chain's CDR3 is CASTSRDSAAFF. The CDR3 DNA is TGTGCCAGCACCTCCCGGGACAGTGCAGCTTTCTTT.

The V and J genes are TRBV7-9 and TRBJ2-5; tentatively, D is TRBD1 or TRBD2 (5 bases each). Germline assignment: CDR1 SEHNR and CDR2 FQNEAQ (reference sequence). The CDR3 is 15 residues long. V dropped 0 bases and J dropped 5 bases, with 13 bases sitting between them. CDR3 sequence reads: CASSLAGVAKETQYF. As DNA, the CDR3 is TGTGCCAGCAGCTTAGCGGGGGTCGCAAAGGAGACCCAGTACTTC.

This clonotype occurred many times. This chain links TRBV28 with TRBJ2-3, with D unclear. CDR3 size: 14 residues. V was trimmed by 6 bases and J by 0 bases, leaving 10 bases between them. From germline, CDR1 is MDHEN and CDR2 SYDVKM. The CDR3 loop reads CASSLIDSTDTQYF. The CDR3 region has the DNA TGTGCCAGCAGCCTTATCGACAGCACAGATACGCAGTATTTT.

This clonotype was seen ten or more times. The V call is TRBV11-2, the J call TRBJ2-7; 9 bases fit TRBD2. There are 14 residues in the CDR3. CDR1 SGHAT and CDR2 FQNNGV come from the germline V gene. Trimming at V came to 7 bases and at J to 3 bases, leaving 7 bases not matched to a gene. As DNA, the CDR3 is TGTGCCAGCAACACGGGACTAGCACACTACGAGCAGTACTTC. Encoded protein: CASNTGLAHYEQYF.

This clonotype showed up just a few times. The rearrangement uses TRBV9 and TRBJ2-2, with D maybe TRBD2 (5 bases). V was cut by 5 bases and J by 0 bases, with 14 bases left in between. CDR1 SGDLS and CDR2 YYNGEE come from the germline V gene. The CDR3 runs to 16 residues. This chain's CDR3 is CASSPGNNANTGELFF. The DNA for the CDR3 is TGTGCCAGCAGTCCGGGGAACAACGCGAACACCGGGGAGCTGTTTTTT.

This chain uses TRBV9 with TRBJ1-6; D not resolved. The ends were cut back, 4 bases at V and 5 bases at J, with 13 bases in the middle. This CDR3 has 15 amino acids. From germline, CDR1 is SGDLS and CDR2 YYNGEE. The CDR3: CASSPRTADNSPLHF. DNA for the CDR3: TGTGCCAGCAGCCCCCGGACGGCCGATAATTCACCCCTCCACTTT.

This clonotype was seen repeatedly, ten times or more. CDR3 in amino acids: CASSGGSGLAGVEQFF. As DNA, the CDR3 is TGTGCCAGCAGCGGGGGATCGGGGCTAGCGGGAGTTGAGCAGTTCTTC. The chain uses TRBV9 and TRBJ2-1, with 10 positions matching TRBD2. Per germline, CDR1 SGDLS and CDR2 YYNGEE. The CDR3 spans 16 residues. V shed 3 bases and J 9 bases; nucleotides not matched to a gene: 12.

J is TRBJ1-2 and V is TRBV5-4; D remains unclear. Germline-derived CDR1 and CDR2 are SGHNT and YYREEE (reference sequence). The CDR3 consists of 17 residues. The V and J ends lost 4 bases and 3 bases respectively, with 22 bases between them. CDR3 sequence reads: CASSAPGRSDPYYGYTF. CDR3 sequence (DNA): TGTGCCAGCAGCGCTCCGGGTCGATCGGACCCGTACTATGGCTACACCTTC.

The table lists this clonotype with many counts. The chain recombines TRBV11-2 with TRBJ2-7; D might be TRBD1 or TRBD2, each matching 5 bases. The germline gives CDR1 SGHAT, CDR2 FQNNGV. V gave up 4 bases and J gave up 3 bases, with 10 bases separating them. CDR3 length: 13 residues. The CDR3 region has the DNA TGTGCCAGCAGCTACCCTGGGGGCTACGAGCAGTACTTC. It yields the protein CASSYPGGYEQYF.

This clonotype was detected a few times. The chain couples TRBV28 to TRBJ2-7; D may be TRBD1 or TRBD2 (6 bases each). V was cut by 5 bases and J by 0 bases, with 17 bases left in between. This CDR3 is built from 16 residues. Germline CDR1 is MDHEN and CDR2 is SYDVKM. The CDR3: CASSSQGGKGSYEQYF. In nucleotides, the CDR3 is TGTGCCAGCAGTAGCCAAGGGGGGAAAGGCTCCTACGAGCAGTACTTC.

This clonotype was observed a few times. The genes are TRBV3-1 and TRBJ2-2; no reliable D call. Germline V gene lookup returns CDR1 LGHDT and CDR2 YNNKEL (reference sequence). This CDR3 comprises 14 residues. Trimming pared 5 bases from V and 0 bases from J, leaving 7 bases between. For the CDR3, the DNA is TGTGCCAGCAGCGCCGCAACGAACACCGGGGAGCTGTTTTTT. It codes for CASSAATNTGELFF.